This record concerns one TCR beta chain sequence. The data derive from a study of blood T cell repertoires in COVID-19. Study as a whole: PBMCs, B-cell-depleted T cells, or T cells provided the cDNA or gDNA that made up the material.

Two negative PCRs, clearance, or symptom resolution were required of recovered Cohort 3 donors. Germline V lookup: CDR1 ENHRY, CDR2 SYGVKD. Trimming took 0 bases from V and 1 from J, leaving 21 bases between them. This CDR3 comprises 19 residues. Authors' analysis steps: Amplifying reference gene primers gave estimates of nucleated cell counts. Sequenced by immunoSEQ multiplex PCR; TCRdb stores in-frame clones only, minus some. That table gives V, J and clone size, and the DNA gave D and trimming. The profile covers about 170,000 clones, with under 85% appearing a single time and 9.5% to 15% taken by the ten largest.

The chain employs TRBV10-3 and TRBJ1-1; D uncertain. The sequenced sample was PBMCs or T cells enriched from blood (not recorded which). This sequence originates from a man aged 45-60 years who had recovered from COVID-19. CDR3 in DNA: TGTGCCATCAGTGAGTCGAAGGCGGGCGCCCGCTCCGCGAACACTGAAGCTTTCTTT. Translated: CAISESKAGARSANTEAFF.